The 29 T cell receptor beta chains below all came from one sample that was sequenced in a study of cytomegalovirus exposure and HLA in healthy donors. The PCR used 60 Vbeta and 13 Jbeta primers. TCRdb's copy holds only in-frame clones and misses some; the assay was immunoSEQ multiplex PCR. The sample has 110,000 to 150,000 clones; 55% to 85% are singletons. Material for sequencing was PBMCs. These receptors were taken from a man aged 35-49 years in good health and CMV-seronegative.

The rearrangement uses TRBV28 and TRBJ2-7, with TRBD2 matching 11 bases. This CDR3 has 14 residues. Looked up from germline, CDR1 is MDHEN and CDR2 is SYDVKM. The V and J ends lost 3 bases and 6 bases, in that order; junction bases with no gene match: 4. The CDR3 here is CASSLPLAGGEQYF. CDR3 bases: TGTGCCAGCAGTTTGCCCCTAGCGGGAGGCGAGCAGTACTTC.

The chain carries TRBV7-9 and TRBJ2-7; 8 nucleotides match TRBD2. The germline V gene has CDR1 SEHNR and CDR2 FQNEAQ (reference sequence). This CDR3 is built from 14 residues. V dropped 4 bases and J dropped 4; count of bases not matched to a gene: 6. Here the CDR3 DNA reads TGTGCCAGCAGCTCCGGACTAGCAGCGTACGAGCAGTACTTC. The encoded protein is CASSSGLAAYEQYF. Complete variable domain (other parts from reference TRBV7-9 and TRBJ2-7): DTGVSQNPRHKITKRGQNVTFRCDPISEHNRLYWYRQTLGQGPEFLTYFQNEAQLEKSRLLSDRFSAERPKGSFSTLEIQRTEQGDSAMYLCASSSGLAAYEQYFGPGTRLTVT.

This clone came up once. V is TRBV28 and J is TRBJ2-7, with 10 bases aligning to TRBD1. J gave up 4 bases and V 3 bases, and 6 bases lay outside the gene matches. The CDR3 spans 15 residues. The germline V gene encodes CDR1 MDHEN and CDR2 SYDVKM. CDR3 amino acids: CASSFLGQGTYEQYF. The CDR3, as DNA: TGTGCCAGCAGTTTTCTGGGACAGGGGACTTACGAGCAGTACTTC.

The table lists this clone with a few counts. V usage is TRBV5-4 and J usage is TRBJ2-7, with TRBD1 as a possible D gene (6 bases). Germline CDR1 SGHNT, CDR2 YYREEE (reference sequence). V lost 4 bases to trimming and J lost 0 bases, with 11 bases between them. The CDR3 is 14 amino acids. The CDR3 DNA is TGTGCCAGCAGCGGGGGCCTGAGCTCCTACGAGCAGTACTTC. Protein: CASSGGLSSYEQYF.

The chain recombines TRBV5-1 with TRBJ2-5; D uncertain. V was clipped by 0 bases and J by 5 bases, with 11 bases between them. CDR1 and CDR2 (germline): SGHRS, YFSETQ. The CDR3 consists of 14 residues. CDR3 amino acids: CASSLVSHIETQYF. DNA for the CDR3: TGCGCCAGCAGCTTGGTTAGCCACATCGAGACCCAGTACTTC. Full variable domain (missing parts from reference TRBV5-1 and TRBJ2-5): KAGVTQTPRYLIKTRGQQVTLSCSPISGHRSVSWYQQTPGQGLQFLFEYFSETQRNKGNFPGRFSGRQFSNSRSEMNVSTLELGDSALYLCASSLVSHIETQYFGPGTRLLVL.

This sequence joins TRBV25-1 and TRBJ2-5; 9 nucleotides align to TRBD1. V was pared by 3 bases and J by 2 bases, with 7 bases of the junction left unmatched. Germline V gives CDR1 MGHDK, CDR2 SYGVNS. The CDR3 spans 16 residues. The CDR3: CASSDGQGPLQETQYF. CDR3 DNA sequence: TGTGCCAGCAGTGACGGACAGGGGCCCCTTCAAGAGACCCAGTACTTC.

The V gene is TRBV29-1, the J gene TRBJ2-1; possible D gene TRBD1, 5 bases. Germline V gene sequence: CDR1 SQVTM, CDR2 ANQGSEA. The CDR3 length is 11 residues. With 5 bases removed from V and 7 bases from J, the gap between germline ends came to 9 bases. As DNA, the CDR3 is TGCAGCGTTATAAGGGGAAATGAGCAGTTCTTC. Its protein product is CSVIRGNEQFF.

The CDR3 DNA reads as TGCGCCAGCAGCTTGGGCCCAGGGGAGATAGCTGGAAACACCATATATTTT. Its protein is CASSLGPGEIAGNTIYF. The V gene is TRBV5-1, the J gene TRBJ1-3, with D maybe TRBD1 (6 bases). CDR1 and CDR2 (germline): SGHRS, YFSETQ. Trimming removed 0 bases at V and 2 bases at J, with 15 bases between. The CDR3 consists of 17 residues.

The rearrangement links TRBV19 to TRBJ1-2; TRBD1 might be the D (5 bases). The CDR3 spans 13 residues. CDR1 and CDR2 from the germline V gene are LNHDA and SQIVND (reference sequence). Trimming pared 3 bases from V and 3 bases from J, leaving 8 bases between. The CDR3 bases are TGTGCCAGTAGTATCAGGGATCACTATGGCTACACCTTC. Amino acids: CASSIRDHYGYTF.

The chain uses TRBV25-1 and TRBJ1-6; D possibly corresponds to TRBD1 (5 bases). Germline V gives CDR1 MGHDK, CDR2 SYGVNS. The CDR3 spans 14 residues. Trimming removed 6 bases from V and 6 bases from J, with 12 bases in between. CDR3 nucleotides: TGTGCCAGCAGCCTGGGGCTGATTAATTCACCCCTCCACTTT. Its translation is CASSLGLINSPLHF. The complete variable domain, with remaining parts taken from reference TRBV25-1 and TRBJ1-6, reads EADIYQTPRYLVIGTGKKITLECSQTMGHDKMYWYQQDPGMELHLIHYSYGVNSTEKGDLSSESTVSRIRTEHFPLTLESARPSHTSQYLCASSLGLINSPLHFGNGTRLTVT.

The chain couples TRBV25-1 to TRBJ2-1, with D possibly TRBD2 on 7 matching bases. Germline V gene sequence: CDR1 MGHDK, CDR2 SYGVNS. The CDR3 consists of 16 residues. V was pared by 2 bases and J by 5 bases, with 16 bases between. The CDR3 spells CASSEERGGLNNEQFF. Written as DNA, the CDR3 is TGTGCCAGCAGTGAAGAAAGGGGGGGCTTGAACAATGAGCAGTTCTTC.

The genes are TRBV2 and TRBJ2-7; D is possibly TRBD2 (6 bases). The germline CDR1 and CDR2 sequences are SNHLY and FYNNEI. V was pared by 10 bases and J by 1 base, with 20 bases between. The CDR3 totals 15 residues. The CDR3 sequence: CATKFNGGSSYEQYF. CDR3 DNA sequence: TGTGCCACCAAATTCAACGGGGGATCTTCCTACGAGCAGTACTTC.

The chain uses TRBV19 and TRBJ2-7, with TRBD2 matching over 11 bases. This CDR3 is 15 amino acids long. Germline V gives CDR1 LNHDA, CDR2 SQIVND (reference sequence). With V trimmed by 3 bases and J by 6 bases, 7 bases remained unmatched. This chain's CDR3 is CASSIFRGTSGEQYF. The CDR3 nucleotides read TGTGCCAGTAGTATCTTCAGGGGGACTAGCGGCGAGCAGTACTTC.

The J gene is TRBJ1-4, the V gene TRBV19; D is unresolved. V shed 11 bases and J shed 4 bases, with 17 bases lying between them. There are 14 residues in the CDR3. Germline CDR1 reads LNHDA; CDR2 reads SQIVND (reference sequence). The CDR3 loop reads CARRSWQVNEKLFF. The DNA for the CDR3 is TGTGCCCGGCGATCCTGGCAGGTTAATGAAAAACTGTTTTTT. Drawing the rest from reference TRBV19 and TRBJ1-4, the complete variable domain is DGGITQSPKYLFRKEGQNVTLSCEQNLNHDAMYWYRQDPGQGLRLIYYSQIVNDFQKGDIAEGYSVSREKKESFPLTVTSAQKNPTAFYLCARRSWQVNEKLFFGSGTQLSVL.

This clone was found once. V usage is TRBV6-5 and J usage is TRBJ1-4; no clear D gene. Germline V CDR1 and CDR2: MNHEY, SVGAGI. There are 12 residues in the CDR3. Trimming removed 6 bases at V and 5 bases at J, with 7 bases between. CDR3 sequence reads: CASRRSNEKLFF. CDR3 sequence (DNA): TGTGCCAGCAGACGGTCAAATGAAAAACTGTTTTTT.

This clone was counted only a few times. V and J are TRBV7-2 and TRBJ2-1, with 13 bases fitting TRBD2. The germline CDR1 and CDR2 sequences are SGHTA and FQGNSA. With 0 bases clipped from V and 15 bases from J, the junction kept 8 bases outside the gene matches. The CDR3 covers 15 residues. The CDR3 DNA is TGTGCCAGCAGCTTAGCAGGGACTAGCGGGACTAGGGGGTTCTTC. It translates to CASSLAGTSGTRGFF.

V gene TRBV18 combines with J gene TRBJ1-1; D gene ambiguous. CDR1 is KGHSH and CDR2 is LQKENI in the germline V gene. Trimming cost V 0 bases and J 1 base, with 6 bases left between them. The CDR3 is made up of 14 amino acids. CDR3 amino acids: CASSPPPGNTEAFF. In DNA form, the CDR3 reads TGTGCCAGCTCACCACCGCCAGGGAACACTGAAGCTTTCTTT.

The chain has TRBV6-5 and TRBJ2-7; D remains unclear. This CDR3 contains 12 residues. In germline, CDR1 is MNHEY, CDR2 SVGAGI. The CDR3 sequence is CASGSRLYEQYF. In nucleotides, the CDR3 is TGTGCATCCGGGTCGAGGCTCTACGAGCAGTACTTC.

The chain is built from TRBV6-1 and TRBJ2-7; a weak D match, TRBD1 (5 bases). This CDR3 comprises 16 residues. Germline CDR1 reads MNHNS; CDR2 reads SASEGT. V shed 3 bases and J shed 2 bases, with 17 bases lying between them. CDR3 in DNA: TGTGCCAGCAGTGACGATTACGAGACAGAGCCCTACGAGCAGTACTTC. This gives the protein CASSDDYETEPYEQYF.

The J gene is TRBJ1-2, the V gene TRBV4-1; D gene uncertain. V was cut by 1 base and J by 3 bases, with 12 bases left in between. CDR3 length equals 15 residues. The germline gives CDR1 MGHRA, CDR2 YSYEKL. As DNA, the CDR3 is TGCGCCAGCAGCCAAGCTGCTTTGAGCGACTATGGCTACACCTTC. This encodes CASSQAALSDYGYTF.

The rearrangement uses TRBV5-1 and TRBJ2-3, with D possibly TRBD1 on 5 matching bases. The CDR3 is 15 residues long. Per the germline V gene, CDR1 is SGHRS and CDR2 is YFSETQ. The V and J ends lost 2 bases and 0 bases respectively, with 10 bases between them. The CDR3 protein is CASSFRVGSTDTQYF. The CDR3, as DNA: TGCGCCAGCAGCTTCAGGGTGGGAAGCACAGATACGCAGTATTTT.

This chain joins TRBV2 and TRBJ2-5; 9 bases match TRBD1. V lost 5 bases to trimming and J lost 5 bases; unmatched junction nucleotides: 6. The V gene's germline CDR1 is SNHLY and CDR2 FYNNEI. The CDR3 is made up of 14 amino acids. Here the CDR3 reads CASSLTGGRETQYF. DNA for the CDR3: TGTGCCAGCAGTCTGACAGGGGGGAGGGAGACCCAGTACTTC.

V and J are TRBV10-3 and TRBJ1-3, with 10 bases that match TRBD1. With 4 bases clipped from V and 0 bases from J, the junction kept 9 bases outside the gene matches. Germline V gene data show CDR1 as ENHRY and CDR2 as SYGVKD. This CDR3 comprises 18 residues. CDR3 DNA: TGTGCCATCAGTGGGACAGGGGGTCCGATCAGCTCTGGAAACACCATATATTTT. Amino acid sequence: CAISGTGGPISSGNTIYF.

CDR3 nucleotide sequence: TGCGCCAGCAGCTTGGCACTCCCCCTCGCCCAAGAGACCCAGTACTTC. Protein sequence: CASSLALPLAQETQYF. This chain uses TRBV5-1 with TRBJ2-5; D is undetermined. From germline, CDR1 is SGHRS and CDR2 YFSETQ. This CDR3 is 16 amino acids long. V was pared by 0 bases and J by 1 base, with 13 bases between.

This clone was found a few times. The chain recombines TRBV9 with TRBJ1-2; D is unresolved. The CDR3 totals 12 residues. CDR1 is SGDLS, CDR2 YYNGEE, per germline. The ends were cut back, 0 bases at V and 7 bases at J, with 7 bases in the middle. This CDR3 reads CASSVGGSGYTF. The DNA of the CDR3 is TGTGCCAGCAGCGTAGGAGGTTCTGGCTACACCTTC.

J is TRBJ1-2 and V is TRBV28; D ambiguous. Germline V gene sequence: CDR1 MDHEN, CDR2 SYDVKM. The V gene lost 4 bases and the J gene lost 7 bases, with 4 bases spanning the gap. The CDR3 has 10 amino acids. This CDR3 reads CASSSSGYTF. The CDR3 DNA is TGTGCCAGCAGTTCGAGTGGCTACACCTTC.

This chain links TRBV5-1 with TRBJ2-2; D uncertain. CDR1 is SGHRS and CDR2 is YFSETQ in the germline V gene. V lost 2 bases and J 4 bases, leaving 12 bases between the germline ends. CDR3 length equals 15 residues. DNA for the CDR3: TGCGCCAGCAGCTTAGAGCGAGAGATCACCGGGGAGCTGTTTTTT. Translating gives CASSLEREITGELFF.

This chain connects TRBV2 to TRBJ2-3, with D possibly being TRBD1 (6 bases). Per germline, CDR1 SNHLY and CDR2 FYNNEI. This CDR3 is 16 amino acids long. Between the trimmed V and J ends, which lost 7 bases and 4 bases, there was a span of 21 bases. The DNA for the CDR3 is TGTGCCAGCACGCCCAGGGCGGCAGGGGAAGCAGATACGCAGTATTTT. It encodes CASTPRAAGEADTQYF. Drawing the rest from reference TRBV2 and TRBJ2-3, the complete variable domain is EPEVTQTPSHQVTQMGQEVILRCVPISNHLYFYWYRQILGQKVEFLVSFYNNEISEKSEIFDDQFSVERPDGSNFTLKIRSTKLEDSAMYFCASTPRAAGEADTQYFGPGTRLTVL.

In DNA, the CDR3 is TGTGCCAGCACCCCCAGGAGCGGGATGACAGATACGCAGTATTTT. This gives the protein CASTPRSGMTDTQYF. V gene TRBV2 combines with J gene TRBJ2-3; the match to TRBD2 covers 7 bases. Germline V CDR1 and CDR2: SNHLY, FYNNEI. The V gene end was trimmed by 7 bases and the J gene end by 3 bases; junction bases not matched to a gene: 10. The CDR3 contains 15 residues.